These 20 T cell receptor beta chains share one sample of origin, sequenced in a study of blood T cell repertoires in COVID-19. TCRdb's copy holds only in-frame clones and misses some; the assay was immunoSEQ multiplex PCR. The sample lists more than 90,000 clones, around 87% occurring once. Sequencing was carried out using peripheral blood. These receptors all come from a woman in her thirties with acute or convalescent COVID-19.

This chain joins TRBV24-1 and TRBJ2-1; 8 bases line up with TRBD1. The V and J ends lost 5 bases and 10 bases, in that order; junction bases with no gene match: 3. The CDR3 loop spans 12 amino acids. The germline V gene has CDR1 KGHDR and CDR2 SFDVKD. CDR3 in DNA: TGTGCCACCAGTGGGGCAGGGGGCGAGCAGTTCTTC. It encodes CATSGAGGEQFF.

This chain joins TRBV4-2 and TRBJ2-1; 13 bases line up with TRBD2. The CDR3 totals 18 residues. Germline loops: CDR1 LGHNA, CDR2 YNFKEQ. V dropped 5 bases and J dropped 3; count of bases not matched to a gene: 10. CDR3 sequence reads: CASSKVGTSGEIYNEQFF. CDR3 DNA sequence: TGTGCCAGCAGCAAGGTCGGGACTAGCGGGGAGATCTACAATGAGCAGTTCTTC.

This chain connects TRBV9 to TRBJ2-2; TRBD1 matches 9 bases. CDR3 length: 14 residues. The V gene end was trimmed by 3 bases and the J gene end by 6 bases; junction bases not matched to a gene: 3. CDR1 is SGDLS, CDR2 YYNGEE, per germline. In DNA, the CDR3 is TGTGCCAGCAGCGCCCGGACAGGGGCCGGGGAGCTGTTTTTT. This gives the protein CASSARTGAGELFF.

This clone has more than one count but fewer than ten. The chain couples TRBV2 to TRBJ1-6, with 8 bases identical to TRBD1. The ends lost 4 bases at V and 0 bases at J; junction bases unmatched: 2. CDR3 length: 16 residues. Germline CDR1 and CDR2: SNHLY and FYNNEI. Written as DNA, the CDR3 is TGTGCCAGCAGTGGGACAGGGAGCTCCTATAATTCACCCCTCCACTTT. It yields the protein CASSGTGSSYNSPLHF.

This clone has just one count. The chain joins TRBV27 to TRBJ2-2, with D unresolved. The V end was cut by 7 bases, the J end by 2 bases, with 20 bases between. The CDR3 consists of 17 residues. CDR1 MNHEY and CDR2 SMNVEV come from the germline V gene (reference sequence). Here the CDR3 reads CASTRTAARLNTGELFF. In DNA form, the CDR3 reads TGTGCCAGCACCCGAACGGCAGCCAGGCTCAACACCGGGGAGCTGTTTTTT.

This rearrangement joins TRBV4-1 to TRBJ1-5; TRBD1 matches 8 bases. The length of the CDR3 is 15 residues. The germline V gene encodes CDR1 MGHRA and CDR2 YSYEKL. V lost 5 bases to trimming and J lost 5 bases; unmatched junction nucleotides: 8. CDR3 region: CASSFPGQVHQPQHF. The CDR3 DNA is TGCGCCAGCAGCTTCCCGGGACAGGTCCATCAGCCCCAGCATTTT.

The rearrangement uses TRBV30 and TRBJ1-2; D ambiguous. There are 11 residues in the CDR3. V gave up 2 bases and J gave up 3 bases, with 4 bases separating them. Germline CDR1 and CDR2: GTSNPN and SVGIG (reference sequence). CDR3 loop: CAWSTDYGYTF. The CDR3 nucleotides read TGTGCCTGGAGTACAGACTATGGCTACACCTTC.

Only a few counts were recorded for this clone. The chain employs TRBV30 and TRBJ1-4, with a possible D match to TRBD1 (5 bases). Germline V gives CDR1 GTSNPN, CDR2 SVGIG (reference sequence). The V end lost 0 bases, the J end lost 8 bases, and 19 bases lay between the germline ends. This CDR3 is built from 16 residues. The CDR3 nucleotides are TGTGCCTGGAGTGTAGCCCTCGACAGAAGAAGCGAAAAACTGTTTTTT. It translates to CAWSVALDRRSEKLFF.

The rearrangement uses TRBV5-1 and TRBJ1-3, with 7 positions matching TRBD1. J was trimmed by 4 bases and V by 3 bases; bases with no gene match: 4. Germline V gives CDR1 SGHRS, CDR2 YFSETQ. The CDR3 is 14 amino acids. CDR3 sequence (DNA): TGCGCCAGCAGCTCAAGGGGGCTCGGAAACACCATATATTTT. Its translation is CASSSRGLGNTIYF.

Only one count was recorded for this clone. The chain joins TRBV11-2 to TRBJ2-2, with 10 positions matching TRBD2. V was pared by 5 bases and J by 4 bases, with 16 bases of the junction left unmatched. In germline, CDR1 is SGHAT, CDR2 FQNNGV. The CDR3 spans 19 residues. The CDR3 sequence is CASSSLGLAGAPGTGELFF. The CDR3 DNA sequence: TGTGCCAGCAGCAGCTTAGGTCTAGCGGGGGCCCCCGGCACCGGGGAGCTGTTTTTT.

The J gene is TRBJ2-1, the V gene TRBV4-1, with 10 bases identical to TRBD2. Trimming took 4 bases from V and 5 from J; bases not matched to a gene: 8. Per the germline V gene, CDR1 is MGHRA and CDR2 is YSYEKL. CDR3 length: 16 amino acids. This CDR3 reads CASSPPGAGGDNEQFF. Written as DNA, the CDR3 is TGCGCCAGCAGCCCCCCGGGAGCGGGGGGGGACAATGAGCAGTTCTTC.

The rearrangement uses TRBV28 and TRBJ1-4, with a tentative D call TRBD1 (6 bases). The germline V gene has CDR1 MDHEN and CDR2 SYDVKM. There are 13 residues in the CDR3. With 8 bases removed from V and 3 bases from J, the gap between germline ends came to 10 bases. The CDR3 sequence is CASLTGSNEKLFF. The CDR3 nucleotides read TGTGCCAGCCTTACAGGGTCTAATGAAAAACTGTTTTTT.

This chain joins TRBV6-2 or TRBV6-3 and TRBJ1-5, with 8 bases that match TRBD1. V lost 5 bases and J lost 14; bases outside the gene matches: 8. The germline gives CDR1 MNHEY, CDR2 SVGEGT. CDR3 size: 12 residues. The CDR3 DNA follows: TGTGCCAGCAGTACCCTGGGACAGGAGGAGCATTTT. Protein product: CASSTLGQEEHF.

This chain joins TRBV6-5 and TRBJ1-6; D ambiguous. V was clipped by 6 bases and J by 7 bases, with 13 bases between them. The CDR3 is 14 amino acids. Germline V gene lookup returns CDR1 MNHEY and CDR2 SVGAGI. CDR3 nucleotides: TGTGCCAGCAGCCCCGGCATGGGCAATTCACCCCTCCACTTT. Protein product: CASSPGMGNSPLHF.

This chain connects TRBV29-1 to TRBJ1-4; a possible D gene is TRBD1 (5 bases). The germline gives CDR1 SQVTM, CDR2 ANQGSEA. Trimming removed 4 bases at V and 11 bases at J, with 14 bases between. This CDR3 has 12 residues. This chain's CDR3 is CSVGWGEGKLFF. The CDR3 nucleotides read TGCAGCGTTGGATGGGGGGAAGGGAAACTGTTTTTT.

The CDR3 DNA follows: TGTGCCAGCTCCGCGTGGGAAAAACTGTTTTTT. Translation: CASSAWEKLFF. The chain joins TRBV6-5 to TRBJ1-4; the D is unclear. Germline lookup yields CDR1 MNHEY and CDR2 SVGAGI. V was trimmed by 8 bases and J by 8 bases, leaving 9 bases between them. The CDR3 is 11 residues long.

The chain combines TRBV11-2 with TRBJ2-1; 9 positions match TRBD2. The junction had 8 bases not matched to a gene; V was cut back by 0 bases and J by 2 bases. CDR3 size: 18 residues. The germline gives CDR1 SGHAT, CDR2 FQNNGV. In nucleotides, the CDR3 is TGTGCCAGCAGCTTAGAGAGCCCCCGCGGGGGGGCCTACAATGAGCAGTTCTTC. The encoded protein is CASSLESPRGGAYNEQFF.

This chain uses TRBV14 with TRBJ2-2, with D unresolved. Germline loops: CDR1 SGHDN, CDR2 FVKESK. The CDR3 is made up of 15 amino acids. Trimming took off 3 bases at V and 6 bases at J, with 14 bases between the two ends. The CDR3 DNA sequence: TGTGCCAGCAGCCACGGCAGGCCAGGCGCCGGGGAGCTGTTTTTT. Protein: CASSHGRPGAGELFF.

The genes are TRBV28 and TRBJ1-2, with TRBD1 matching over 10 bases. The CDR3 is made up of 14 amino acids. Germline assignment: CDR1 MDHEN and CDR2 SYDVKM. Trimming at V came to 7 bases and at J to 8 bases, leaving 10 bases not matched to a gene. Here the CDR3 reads CASTGQGPKRGYTF. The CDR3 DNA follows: TGTGCCAGCACGGGACAGGGGCCAAAAAGGGGCTACACCTTC.

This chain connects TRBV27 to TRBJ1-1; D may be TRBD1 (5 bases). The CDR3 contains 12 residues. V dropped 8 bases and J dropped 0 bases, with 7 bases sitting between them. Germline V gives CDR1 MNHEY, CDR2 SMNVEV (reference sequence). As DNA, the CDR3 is TGTGCCAGCGGGGACTTGAACACTGAAGCTTTCTTT. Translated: CASGDLNTEAFF.